This entry is about one T cell receptor beta chain. Its antigen is unknown. This specimen belongs to a study of blood T cells in healthy people across ages. Study observations and caveats: Older age went with lower TCR beta diversity per million T cells, in a roughly linear way.

This CDR3 has 15 residues. J lost 7 bases, V lost 7 bases, and 11 bases had no gene match. CDR1 and CDR2 from the germline V gene are MNHEY and SVGAGI. PCR was performed a second time for about 7 to 11 cycles using a sample-barcoded 5' primer and a J-beta primer mix. Each cDNA molecule carried a tag from a template-switch adaptor that contained 12 random nucleotides. TCRdb re-analysed the 5' RACE reads in MiXCR, keeping a single row per CDR3 protein. This table holds roughly 2 million distinct CDR3 sequences, just under 50% found once. This sequence joins TRBV6-5 and TRBJ2-1; 9 nucleotides line up with TRBD1. The sample comprised blood. This sequence was found in a woman in her 40s in good health. The DNA of the CDR3 is TGTGCCAGCAAACAACGGGACAGGGATTTGAATGAGCAGTTCTTC. This translates into CASKQRDRDLNEQFF.